A single sample gave rise to the 2 T cell receptor beta chains below, sequenced in a study of cytomegalovirus exposure and HLA in healthy donors. Libraries were prepared by immunoSEQ multiplex PCR; TCRdb keeps only in-frame clonotypes and omits some of them. The repertoire includes more than 300,000 clones, just over 85% of them detected once, and 0.84% sits in the top ten. Sequencing was done on a sample of PBMCs. The receptors were sampled from a woman under 30 in good health and CMV-seronegative.

This chain links TRBV28 with TRBJ1-2, with D possibly matching TRBD1 (5 bases). V gave up 3 bases and J gave up 6 bases, with 17 bases separating them. This CDR3 comprises 15 residues. Germline values: CDR1 MDHEN, CDR2 SYDVKM. CDR3 DNA sequence: TGTGCCAGCAGTTTGGTAGCTGGGCAGGGCAATGGCTACACCTTC. This translates into CASSLVAGQGNGYTF.

The table lists this clone with a count of one. The V call is TRBV2, the J call TRBJ2-2; the match to TRBD2 covers 10 bases. Germline V gives CDR1 SNHLY, CDR2 FYNNEI. The V and J ends lost 6 bases and 6 bases, in that order; junction bases with no gene match: 7. This CDR3 is built from 15 residues. CDR3 in DNA: TGTGCCAGCAGGCCCCTAGCGGGAGATTCCGGGGAGCTGTTTTTT. Amino acid sequence: CASRPLAGDSGELFF.